A selection of T cell receptor beta chains follows, all from one sample in a study of cytomegalovirus exposure and HLA in healthy donors. Clones were read by immunoSEQ multiplex PCR, and TCRdb kept only the in-frame ones, dropping some. The sample consists of about 170,000 clones, 85% of them appearing once. The sequenced sample consisted of PBMCs. The receptors derive from a man under 40 in good health and CMV-seropositive. Both conserved end residues are trimmed from each CDR3. Part of the rows lack a size; the others show once, few, many or a class for expanded clones.

>TRBV5-1|.|TRBJ1-2
ASRDRTGGGYT
>TRBV7-8|.|TRBJ2-1
ASSKTSGRNNEQF
>TRBV5-1|.|TRBJ2-3
ASSSGTSEADTQY
>TRBV18|.|.
ASSPAGQGSTGELF
>TRBV28|.|TRBJ2-3
ASSLAGTEDLDTQY
>TRBV6-1|few|TRBJ1-5
ASSFSGRDQPQH
>TRBV19|.|TRBJ1-5
ASSITRRSNQPQH
>TRBV6-6|.|TRBJ2-5
ASSDFSGQETQY
>TRBV5-1|.|TRBJ2-1
ASSLGLAGRRIYNEQF
>TRBV5-1|.|TRBJ2-5
ASTLGDRQETQY
>TRBV29-1|once|TRBJ2-4
SVGGGGGRENIQY
>TRBV7-3|.|TRBJ2-1
ASSFHSGEQF
>TRBV7-9|.|TRBJ2-7
ASSPGQALPYEQY
>TRBV7-9|.|TRBJ1-2
ASSPAGVLYGYT
>TRBV7-9|.|TRBJ2-1
ASSLGLAGAFNEQF
>TRBV6-1|.|TRBJ1-1
ASSKGADTEAF